This T cell receptor beta chain is drawn from a study of CD8 T cells in ankylosing spondylitis. This clonotype has at least ten counts. Its target is unknown. By quantitative 5'-RACE with molecular barcodes, the TCR beta libraries were made. One entry per CDR3 protein results from TCRdb running MiXCR on the 5' RACE reads. The sample contains approximately 350,000 distinct CDR3 sequences, 20% of which appear only once. Regarding the study as a whole: As for the disease-linked clones, they showed a CD8+ phenotype and occurred at relatively low frequencies in peripheral blood.

The material sequenced was blood, either unsorted or a sorted T cell fraction (not recorded which). The TCR sequence derives from a male donor with ankylosing spondylitis or in good health (not recorded which).

CDR3 DNA sequence: TGTGCCAGCAGCCCAGGGGGAGGTATTGGCTCCTATAATTCACCCCTCCACTTT. Protein product: CASSPGGGIGSYNSPLHF. The genes are TRBV9 and TRBJ1-6; TRBD1 matches at 7 bases. The CDR3 covers 18 residues. Looked up from germline, CDR1 is SGDLS and CDR2 is YYNGEE. V lost 4 bases to trimming and J lost 0 bases; unmatched junction nucleotides: 10. Using reference TRBV9 and TRBJ1-6 for the parts outside the CDR3, the full variable domain is DSGVTQTPKHLITATGQRVTLRCSPRSGDLSVYWYQQSLDQGLQFLIQYYNGEERAKGNILERFSAQQFPDLHSELNLSSLELGDSALYFCASSPGGGIGSYNSPLHFGNGTRLTVT.